The 25 T cell receptor beta chains in this list originate from one sample, sequenced in a study of blood T cell repertoires in COVID-19. The repertoire was sequenced with immunoSEQ multiplex PCR; TCRdb's copy has only in-frame clones and lacks some. The sample contains fewer than 250,000 clones, over 80% of which appear only once. The sequencing sample was made of peripheral blood. The receptors originated from a woman between 65 and 79 years old with active or convalescent COVID-19.

V usage is TRBV5-1 and J usage is TRBJ2-7; TRBD2 matches at 11 bases. Germline CDR1 reads SGHRS; CDR2 reads YFSETQ. The CDR3 spans 18 residues. V lost 1 base, J lost 7 bases, and 16 bases stayed unmatched. DNA of the CDR3: TGCGCCAGCAGCTTGACTTATAGCGGGGGGGCCTCCCCCCTGGAGCAGTACTTC. This translates into CASSLTYSGGASPLEQYF.

J is TRBJ2-7 and V is TRBV5-1; possible D gene TRBD1, 5 bases. Per the germline V gene, CDR1 is SGHRS and CDR2 is YFSETQ. Trimming cost V 0 bases and J 7 bases, with 11 bases left between them. The CDR3 covers 13 residues. CDR3 in DNA: TGCGCCAGCAGCTTGGCCAGGGCTGGGGAGCAGTACTTC. Encoded protein: CASSLARAGEQYF.

The V call is TRBV19, the J call TRBJ1-4, with TRBD1 identical over 9 bases. Trimming cost V 7 bases and J 7 bases; bases outside gene matches: 25. From germline, CDR1 is LNHDA and CDR2 SQIVND (reference sequence). The CDR3 spans 20 residues. The CDR3 sequence: CASTPLGEGDRAGFGEKLFF. The CDR3 nucleotides are TGTGCCAGTACTCCCCTAGGCGAGGGGGACAGGGCCGGTTTTGGTGAAAAACTGTTTTTT.

Of note for this clone: One junction end does not reproduce the germline sequence, and a read error may be involved. The rearrangement joins TRBV7-7 to TRBJ2-2; TRBD2 aligns across 11 bases. This CDR3 comprises 17 residues. CDR1 and CDR2 (germline): SSHAT, FNYEAQ (reference sequence). Here the CDR3 DNA reads TGTGCTAGCAGCCCCAGACTAGCGGGATCAGACACCGGGGAGCTGTTTTTT. This encodes CASSPRLAGSDTGELFF.

As DNA, the CDR3 is TGTGCCAGCAGCTTAGGGGCTGACTCCTATAATTCACCCCTCCACTTT. Residues: CASSLGADSYNSPLHF. This rearrangement joins TRBV7-2 to TRBJ1-6; D unresolved. The ends were cut back, 1 base at V and 0 bases at J, with 7 bases in the middle. CDR3 length: 16 residues. Germline CDR1 SGHTA, CDR2 FQGNSA.

The chain links TRBV10-1 to TRBJ2-3; TRBD2 is a possible D gene (6 bases). Trimming removed 3 bases from V and 11 bases from J, with 21 bases in between. This CDR3 contains 15 residues. From germline, CDR1 is WNHNN and CDR2 SYGVQD (reference sequence). CDR3 loop: CASSEGDWRESGQYF. The DNA for the CDR3 is TGCGCCAGCAGTGAAGGAGATTGGAGGGAGAGTGGGCAGTATTTT.

The chain recombines TRBV2 with TRBJ2-1; 13 bases map to TRBD2. The CDR3 is made up of 16 amino acids. Germline loops: CDR1 SNHLY, CDR2 FYNNEI. V shed 4 bases, J shed 1 base, and the junction held 1 base outside the gene matches. This chain's CDR3 is CASSGTSGRSYNEQFF. As DNA, the CDR3 is TGTGCCAGCAGTGGGACTAGCGGGAGATCCTACAATGAGCAGTTCTTC.

The chain employs TRBV28 and TRBJ2-1; D might be TRBD2 (6 bases). Germline CDR1 and CDR2: MDHEN and SYDVKM. V was pared by 6 bases and J by 6 bases, with 18 bases between. This CDR3 spans 15 amino acids. CDR3 sequence (DNA): TGTGCCAGCAGCCCATTTGGGGGGTTACTCAATGAGCAGTTCTTC. Its protein is CASSPFGGLLNEQFF.

V is TRBV6-2 or TRBV6-3 and J is TRBJ1-5, with D possibly being TRBD1 (6 bases). Germline V gene data show CDR1 as MNHEY and CDR2 as SVGEGT. The CDR3 spans 14 residues. With 4 bases removed from V and 4 bases from J, the gap between germline ends came to 11 bases. The CDR3 protein is CASSWTVVNQPQHF. CDR3 DNA: TGTGCCAGCAGTTGGACAGTAGTTAATCAGCCCCAGCATTTT.

The chain uses TRBV7-7 and TRBJ2-1, with D possibly TRBD1 on 5 matching bases. CDR1 is SSHAT, CDR2 FNYEAQ, per germline (reference sequence). The length of the CDR3 is 14 residues. The V and J ends lost 10 bases and 3 bases respectively, with 16 bases between them. This CDR3 is CAILGAGSYNEQFF. The DNA for the CDR3 is TGTGCCATCCTTGGGGCCGGCAGCTACAATGAGCAGTTCTTC.

With respect to this clone: A read error may produce the germline difference seen at one junction end. This chain connects TRBV20-1 to TRBJ2-3; tentatively, D is TRBD2 (7 bases). This CDR3 region has 10 residues. Per the germline V gene, CDR1 is DFQATT and CDR2 is SNEGSKA (reference sequence). CDR3 region: CARGGDTQYF. The CDR3 DNA sequence: TGTGCAAGGGGGGGAGATACGCAGTATTTT.

The chain uses TRBV7-8 and TRBJ2-3, with TRBD2 identical over 8 bases. There are 15 residues in the CDR3. CDR1 is SGHVS, CDR2 FQNEAQ, per germline. After removal of 4 bases from V and 0 bases from J, the junction contained 3 bases not matched to a gene. CDR3 bases: TGTGCCAGCAGCTGGACTAGCCCTAGCACAGATACGCAGTATTTT. Its translation: CASSWTSPSTDTQYF.

This clone was recorded a few times. V gene TRBV7-6 combines with J gene TRBJ2-2; D not certain. Trimming pared 5 bases from V and 0 bases from J, leaving 4 bases between. Germline-derived CDR1 and CDR2 are SGHVS and FNYEAQ. CDR3 length: 13 amino acids. The CDR3 sequence: CASSPANTGELFF. The CDR3 region has the DNA TGTGCCAGCAGCCCGGCGAACACCGGGGAGCTGTTTTTT.

The chain combines TRBV21-1 with TRBJ2-3; the listed D gene, TRBD1, was not tested against the DNA. TRBV21-1 is flagged as a pseudogene. The CDR3 length is 16 residues. DNA of the CDR3: TGTGCCAGCAGCCTGCAACAGGGATCCGGAAGAGATACGCAGTATTTT. Protein: CASSLQQGSGRDTQYF.

The chain has TRBV18 and TRBJ2-7; D may be TRBD1 (5 bases). Trimming left V 0 bases short and J 2 bases short, with 8 bases between. The CDR3 extends over 14 amino acids. In germline, CDR1 is KGHSH, CDR2 LQKENI. CDR3 coding DNA: TGTGCCAGCTCACCACCAAGCAGGGCCTACGAGCAGTACTTC. Residues: CASSPPSRAYEQYF.

The chain employs TRBV28 and TRBJ2-5; unclear D gene. The V end was cut by 5 bases, the J end by 4 bases, with 5 bases between. CDR1 is MDHEN, CDR2 SYDVKM, per germline. There are 11 residues in the CDR3. CDR3 nucleotides: TGTGCCAGCAGTGGGCTAGAGACCCAGTACTTC. Protein product: CASSGLETQYF.

This chain links TRBV27 with TRBJ2-3; TRBD1 aligns across 7 bases. This CDR3 contains 14 residues. Germline V gene lookup returns CDR1 MNHEY and CDR2 SMNVEV (reference sequence). With V trimmed by 7 bases and J by 6 bases, 10 bases remained unmatched. The CDR3 loop reads CASKDRARVDTQYF. CDR3 DNA sequence: TGTGCCAGCAAAGACAGGGCCCGTGTGGATACGCAGTATTTT.

This clone was observed a single time. The chain combines TRBV6-2 or TRBV6-3 with TRBJ1-1, with 8 positions matching TRBD1. V lost 5 bases and J lost 4; bases outside the gene matches: 6. The CDR3 loop spans 14 amino acids. Germline values: CDR1 MNHEY, CDR2 SVGEGT. The CDR3 region has the DNA TGTGCCAGCAGTCAACAGGGGGGAGGCACTGAAGCTTTCTTT. Translating gives CASSQQGGGTEAFF.

The chain couples TRBV3-1 (or the pseudogene TRBV3-2) to TRBJ2-7; 8 bases are a match to TRBD2. CDR3 length: 14 amino acids. CDR1 and CDR2 (germline): LGHDT, YNNKEL (reference sequence). J lost 3 bases, V lost 4 bases, and 5 bases had no gene match. The chain's CDR3 is CASSLVAGGYEQYF. The CDR3 DNA sequence: TGTGCCAGCAGCCTCGTGGCGGGAGGCTACGAGCAGTACTTC.

The chain recombines TRBV3-1 (or the pseudogene TRBV3-2) with TRBJ2-3, with 11 bases lining up with TRBD2. Germline V lookup: CDR1 LGHDT, CDR2 YNNKEL (reference sequence). The CDR3 sequence is 15 residues long. V lost 3 bases, J lost 3 bases, and 2 bases stayed unmatched. The CDR3 nucleotides read TGTGCCAGCAGCCATAGCGGGAGGGGGACAGATACGCAGTATTTT. Its protein product is CASSHSGRGTDTQYF.

The V and J genes are TRBV7-9 and TRBJ2-2, with D hard to call. This CDR3 region has 13 residues. Deletions cut 6 bases from V and 6 bases from J, with 11 bases between. Germline CDR1 is SEHNR and CDR2 is FQNEAQ (reference sequence). The CDR3 loop is CASSLEFAGELFF. The CDR3 nucleotides are TGTGCCAGCAGTCTAGAGTTTGCCGGGGAGCTGTTTTTT.

The chain links TRBV10-3 to TRBJ2-7; 13 bases are a match to TRBD2. CDR1 is ENHRY and CDR2 is SYGVKD in the germline V gene. CDR3 length: 13 residues. With V trimmed by 11 bases and J by 3 bases, 4 bases remained unmatched. DNA of the CDR3: TGTGCCGCACTAGCGGGAGGGGGCTACGAGCAGTACTTC. It translates to CAALAGGGYEQYF.

Only one count was recorded for this clone. J is TRBJ2-7 and V is TRBV7-8; D perhaps matches TRBD1 (5 bases). The V and J ends lost 1 base and 0 bases respectively, with 10 bases between them. CDR3 size: 15 residues. In germline, CDR1 is SGHVS, CDR2 FQNEAQ. CDR3 protein: CASSLEGPLSYEQYF. In nucleotides, the CDR3 is TGTGCCAGCAGCTTAGAGGGGCCCCTCTCCTACGAGCAGTACTTC. The whole variable domain, remainder taken from reference TRBV7-8 and TRBJ2-7, is GAGVSQSPRYKVAKRGQDVALRCDPISGHVSLFWYQQALGQGPEFLTYFQNEAQLDKSGLPSDRFFAERPEGSVSTLKIQRTQQEDSAVYLCASSLEGPLSYEQYFGPGTRLTVT.

V usage is TRBV5-1 and J usage is TRBJ1-1; D perhaps matches TRBD1 (6 bases). The CDR3 extends over 15 amino acids. In germline, CDR1 is SGHRS, CDR2 YFSETQ. V lost 6 bases, J lost 0 bases, and 15 bases lay in between. CDR3 protein: CASTPQGIMNTEAFF. The CDR3 region has the DNA TGCGCCAGCACCCCTCAGGGGATTATGAACACTGAAGCTTTCTTT.

The chain joins TRBV11-2 to TRBJ1-5; tentative D call: TRBD1 (5 bases). Germline V gene lookup returns CDR1 SGHAT and CDR2 FQNNGV. The CDR3 is 15 residues long. The ends were cut back, 4 bases at V and 1 base at J, with 11 bases in the middle. The CDR3 sequence is CASSWEGLSNQPQHF. As DNA, the CDR3 is TGTGCCAGCAGCTGGGAGGGACTAAGCAATCAGCCCCAGCATTTT.